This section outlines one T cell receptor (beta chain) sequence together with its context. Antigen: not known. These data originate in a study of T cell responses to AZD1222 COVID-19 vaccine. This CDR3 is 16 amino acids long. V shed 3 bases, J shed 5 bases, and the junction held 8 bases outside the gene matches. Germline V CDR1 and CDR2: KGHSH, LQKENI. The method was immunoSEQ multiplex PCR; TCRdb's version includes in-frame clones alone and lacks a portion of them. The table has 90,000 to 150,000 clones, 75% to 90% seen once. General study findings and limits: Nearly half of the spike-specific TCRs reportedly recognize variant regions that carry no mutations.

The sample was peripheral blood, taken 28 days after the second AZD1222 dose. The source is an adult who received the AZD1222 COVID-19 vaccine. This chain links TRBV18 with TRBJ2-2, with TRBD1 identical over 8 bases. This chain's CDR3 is CASSPSQGAKTGELFF. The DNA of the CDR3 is TGTGCCAGCTCACCCTCGCAGGGGGCAAAGACCGGGGAGCTGTTTTTT. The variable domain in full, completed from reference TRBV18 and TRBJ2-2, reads NAGVMQNPRHLVRRRGQEARLRCSPMKGHSHVYWYRQLPEEGLKFMVYLQKENIIDESGMPKERFSAEFPKEGPSILRIQQVVRGDSAAYFCASSPSQGAKTGELFFGEGSRLTVL.